These T cell receptor beta chains were read from a single sample in a study of blood T cells in healthy people across ages. TCRdb analysed the 5' RACE reads with MiXCR anew, one entry per CDR3 protein. Here the sample spans about 620,000 distinct CDR3 sequences, roughly 21% being singletons. Specimen: blood. The receptors here all came from a man between 65 and 85 years old in good health. CDR3s include the opening cysteine and the closing phenylalanine or tryptophan. D genes are given only for firm matches. Clone sizes are given selectively: once, few, many, or a class where the clone is expanded.

>TRBJ2-2|TRBV5-1|.|.
TGCGCCAGCAGCGAGCGTACTAAGAACACCGGGGAGCTGTTTTTT
CASSERTKNTGELFF
>TRBJ2-7|TRBV7-9|few|.
TGTGCCAGCAGCCGGGACATCGGATACGAGCAGTACTTC
CASSRDIGYEQYF
>TRBJ2-3|TRBV18|few|TRBD2
TGTGCCAGCTCACCTGGAGCGGGAGGGCCGAATACGCAGTATTTT
CASSPGAGGPNTQYF
>TRBJ2-5|TRBV14|once|TRBD2
TGTGCCAGCACGCCGGGACTAGCGGTTCAAGAGACCCAGTACTTC
CASTPGLAVQETQYF
>TRBJ2-7|TRBV5-1|.|.
TGCGCCAGCAGCAGTTTCCAGGGTTACGAGCAGTACTTC
CASSSFQGYEQYF
>TRBJ1-2|TRBV20-1|few|.
TGCGGCGGGGACCGGAACTATGGCTACACCTTC
CGGDRNYGYTF
>TRBJ1-1|TRBV6-6|.|.
TGTGCCAGCAGTTCACTGACCCGGGGTGAAGCTTTCTTT
CASSSLTRGEAFF
>TRBJ2-1|TRBV6-5|few|.
TGTGCCAGCAGTTACTCCCTCTGGAGGGGCAATGAGCAGTTCTTC
CASSYSLWRGNEQFF
>TRBJ2-1|TRBV7-8|.|.
TGTGCCAGCAGCCCAGAAGGGAACTACAATGAGCAGTTCTTC
CASSPEGNYNEQFF
>TRBJ2-3|TRBV4-3|.|.
TGCGCCAGCAGCCAAGGGAATAGCGCGGGCACAGATACGCAGTATTTT
CASSQGNSAGTDTQYF
>TRBJ2-7|TRBV6-2/TRBV6-3|.|TRBD2
TGTGCCACCTGGGGACTAGCGGGCCCTTTCTCCTACGAGCAGTACTTC
CATWGLAGPFSYEQYF